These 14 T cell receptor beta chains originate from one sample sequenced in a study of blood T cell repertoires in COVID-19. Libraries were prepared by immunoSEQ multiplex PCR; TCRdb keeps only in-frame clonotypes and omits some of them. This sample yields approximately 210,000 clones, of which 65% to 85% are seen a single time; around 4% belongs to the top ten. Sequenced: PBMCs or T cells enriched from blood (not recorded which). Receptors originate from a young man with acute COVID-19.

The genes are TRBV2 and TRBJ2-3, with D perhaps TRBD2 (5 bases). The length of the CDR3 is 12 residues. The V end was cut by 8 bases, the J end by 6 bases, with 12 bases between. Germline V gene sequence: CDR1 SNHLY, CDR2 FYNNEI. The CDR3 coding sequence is TGTGCCAGCCTAGGTCGGGATGATACGCAGTATTTT. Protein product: CASLGRDDTQYF. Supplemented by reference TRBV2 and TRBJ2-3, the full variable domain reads EPEVTQTPSHQVTQMGQEVILRCVPISNHLYFYWYRQILGQKVEFLVSFYNNEISEKSEIFDDQFSVERPDGSNFTLKIRSTKLEDSAMYFCASLGRDDTQYFGPGTRLTVL.

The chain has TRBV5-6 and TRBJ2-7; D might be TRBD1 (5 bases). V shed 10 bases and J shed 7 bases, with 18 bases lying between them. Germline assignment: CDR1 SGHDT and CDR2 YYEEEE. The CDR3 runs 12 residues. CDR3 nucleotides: TGTGCCGGCCGGCAGGGTCTGAGAGAGCAGTACTTC. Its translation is CAGRQGLREQYF.

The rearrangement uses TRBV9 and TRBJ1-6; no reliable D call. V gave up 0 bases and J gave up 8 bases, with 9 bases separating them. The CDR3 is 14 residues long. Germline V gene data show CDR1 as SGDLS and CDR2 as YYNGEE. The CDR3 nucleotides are TGTGCCAGCAGCGTAGCCGGGTTGGATTCACCCCTCCACTTT. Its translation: CASSVAGLDSPLHF.

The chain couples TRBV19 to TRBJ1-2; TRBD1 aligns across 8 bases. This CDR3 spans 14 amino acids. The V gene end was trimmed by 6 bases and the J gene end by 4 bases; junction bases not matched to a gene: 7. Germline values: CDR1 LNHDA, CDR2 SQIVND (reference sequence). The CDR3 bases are TGTGCCAGTAGCGAGACAGGGGAGGGCTATGGCTACACCTTC. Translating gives CASSETGEGYGYTF.

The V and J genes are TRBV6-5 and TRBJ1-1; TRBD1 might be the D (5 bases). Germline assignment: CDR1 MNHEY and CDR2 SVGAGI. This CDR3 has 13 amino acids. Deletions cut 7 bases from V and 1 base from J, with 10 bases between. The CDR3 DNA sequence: TGTGCCAGCACAGATACAGGGAACACTGAAGCTTTCTTT. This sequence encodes CASTDTGNTEAFF.

The CDR3 DNA follows: TGTGCCAGCTCACCCCAGGGGACCGGTAACAATGAGCAGTTCTTC. It yields the protein CASSPQGTGNNEQFF. This chain connects TRBV18 to TRBJ2-1; tentative D call: TRBD1 (6 bases). This CDR3 has 15 amino acids. Germline lookup yields CDR1 KGHSH and CDR2 LQKENI. V dropped 3 bases and J dropped 5 bases, with 14 bases sitting between them.

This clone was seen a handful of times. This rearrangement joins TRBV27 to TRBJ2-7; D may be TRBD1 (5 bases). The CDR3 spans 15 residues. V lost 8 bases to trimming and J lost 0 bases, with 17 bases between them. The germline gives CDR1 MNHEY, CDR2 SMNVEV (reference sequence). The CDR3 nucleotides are TGTGCCAGCTCCTCCCCAGGGAAGTCCTCCTACGAGCAGTACTTC. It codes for CASSSPGKSSYEQYF.

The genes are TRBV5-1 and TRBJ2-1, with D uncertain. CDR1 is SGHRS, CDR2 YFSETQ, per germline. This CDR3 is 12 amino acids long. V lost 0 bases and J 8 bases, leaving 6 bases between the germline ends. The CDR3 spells CASSLDGHEQFF. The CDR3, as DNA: TGCGCCAGCAGCTTGGATGGCCATGAGCAGTTCTTC.

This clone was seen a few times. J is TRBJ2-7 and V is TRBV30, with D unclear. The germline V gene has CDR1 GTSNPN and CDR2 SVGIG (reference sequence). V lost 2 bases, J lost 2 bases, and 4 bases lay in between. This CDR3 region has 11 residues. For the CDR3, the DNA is TGTGCCTGGAGTTCCGCCTACGAGCAGTACTTC. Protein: CAWSSAYEQYF.

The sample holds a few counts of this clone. Here the CDR3 DNA reads TGTGCCAGCAGCTTATTTCGGCTAGGGGTCGACGAGCAGTACTTC. This codes for CASSLFRLGVDEQYF. This rearrangement joins TRBV13 to TRBJ2-7; possibly TRBD1 for D (5 bases). CDR3 size: 15 residues. CDR1 is PRHDT, CDR2 FYEKMQ, per germline (reference sequence). Trimming took 2 bases from V and 5 from J, leaving 16 bases between them.

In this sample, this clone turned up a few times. As DNA, the CDR3 is TGTGCCAGCAGCTTAGAGGACAGGGGTTACGGCTACACCTTC. Translation gives CASSLEDRGYGYTF. The chain joins TRBV7-6 to TRBJ1-2, with 9 bases aligning to TRBD1. The germline CDR1 and CDR2 sequences are SGHVS and FNYEAQ. With V trimmed by 1 base and J by 8 bases, 5 bases remained unmatched. The CDR3 loop spans 14 amino acids.

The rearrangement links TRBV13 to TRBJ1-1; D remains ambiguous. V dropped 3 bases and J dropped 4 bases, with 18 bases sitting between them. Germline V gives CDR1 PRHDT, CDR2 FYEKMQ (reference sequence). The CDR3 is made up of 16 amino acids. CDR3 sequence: CASSLVYGESSTEAFF. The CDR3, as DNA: TGTGCCAGCAGCTTGGTGTACGGGGAAAGTAGCACTGAAGCTTTCTTT.

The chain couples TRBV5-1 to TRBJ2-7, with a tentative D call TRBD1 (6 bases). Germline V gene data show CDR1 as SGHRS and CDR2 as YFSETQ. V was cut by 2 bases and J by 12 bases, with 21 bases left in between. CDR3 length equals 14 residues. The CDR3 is CASSLTDRGGQGYF. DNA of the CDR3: TGCGCCAGCAGCTTAACGGACCGAGGGGGTCAGGGGTACTTC. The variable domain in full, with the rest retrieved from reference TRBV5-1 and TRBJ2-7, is KAGVTQTPRYLIKTRGQQVTLSCSPISGHRSVSWYQQTPGQGLQFLFEYFSETQRNKGNFPGRFSGRQFSNSRSEMNVSTLELGDSALYLCASSLTDRGGQGYFGPGTRLTVT.

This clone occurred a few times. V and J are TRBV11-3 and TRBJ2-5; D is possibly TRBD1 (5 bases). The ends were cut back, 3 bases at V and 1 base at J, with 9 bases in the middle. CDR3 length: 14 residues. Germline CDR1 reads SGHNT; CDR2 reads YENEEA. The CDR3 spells CASSFRTSQETQYF. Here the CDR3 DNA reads TGTGCCAGCAGCTTTAGGACAAGCCAAGAGACCCAGTACTTC.